This T cell receptor beta chain originates from a study of high-grade serous ovarian cancer treatment subgroups. Tumor samples were taken before definitive surgery or chemotherapy. Sequencing was performed with immunoSEQ multiplex PCR; in TCRdb, only in-frame clones are kept and a portion is missing. Found here are about 12,000 clones, about 90% of them singletons; the top ten hold under 3%. Whole-study findings and limits: Different patients shared almost no repertoire; same-patient tumors shared about 0.095 to 0.79. Bulk tumor TCR sequencing gave no spatial information. TCR relatedness rose with neoantigen level and trended with mutation load. Repertoire analysis covered CDR3 alone, not CDR1 or CDR2.

With 0 bases removed from V and 9 bases from J, the gap between germline ends came to 6 bases. The CDR3 runs to 12 residues. CDR1 and CDR2 (germline): LNHNV, YYDKDF (reference sequence). For this clone: Antigen specificity is unknown.

The TCR was taken from a human donor with high-grade serous ovarian cancer. Specimen: tumor tissue. The chain joins TRBV15 to TRBJ2-1; D is ambiguous. The CDR3 nucleotides are TGTGCCACCAGCAGAGAGAGAGCTGAGCAGTTCTTC. Encoded protein: CATSRERAEQFF.